Listed below are T cell receptor beta chains from one sample, sequenced in a study of cytomegalovirus exposure and HLA in healthy donors. Repertoires were generated with immunoSEQ multiplex PCR, while TCRdb's copy carries only in-frame clones and drops some. The sample lists 100,000 to 150,000 clones; roughly 80% were seen once. What was sequenced was PBMCs. These receptors were obtained from a woman in her forties or fifties in good health and CMV-seropositive. Each CDR3 is given with its conserved first and last residue. Part of the rows lack a size; the others show once, few, many or a class for expanded clones.

v_call	clone_size	j_call	cdr3_aa
TRBV5-1	NA	TRBJ2-7	CASSVQAAYEQYF
TRBV6-1	NA	TRBJ2-5	CASSDRRLSQETQYF
TRBV11-3	NA	TRBJ2-1	CASSSTTSGNEQFF
TRBV30	once	TRBJ2-4	CAWSVGGAKNIQYF
TRBV5-6	NA	TRBJ2-1	CASSSRRAGWYNEQFF
TRBV15	NA	TRBJ1-1	CATSRVPGTGGVTEAFF
TRBV28	NA	TRBJ1-2	CASSTGTGGGYTF
TRBV29-1	once	TRBJ2-1	CSVAGTSGTIYNEQFF
TRBV2	NA	TRBJ2-7	CASSAQGAAYEQYF
TRBV11-2	NA	TRBJ1-2	CASSRTGEYGYTF
TRBV6-6	few	TRBJ1-2	CASSGGFGYTF
TRBV11-2	NA	TRBJ2-3	CASSLYMASTDTQYF
TRBV9	NA	TRBJ2-3	CASSVSFTDTQYF
TRBV6-6	NA	TRBJ2-7	CASQLPEGPPYEQYF
TRBV2	NA	TRBJ1-5	CASSKGGDNQPQHF
TRBV19	once	TRBJ1-5	CASSMDRYSNQPQHF
TRBV19	NA	TRBJ1-2	CASSIGGQVYGYTF
TRBV6-6	NA	TRBJ2-3	CASSPLAGGTDTQYF
TRBV18	NA	TRBJ2-1	CASSRTRKVYNEQFF
TRBV2	NA	TRBJ2-6	CASRGANGLTF
TRBV7-8	NA	TRBJ2-5	CASSPTHLATEETQYF
TRBV5-1	NA	TRBJ2-1	CASTSQGALYNEQFF
TRBV2	NA	TRBJ1-3	CARIPPVFGNTIYF
TRBV28	NA	TRBJ1-1	CASSFTTGTGGRDTEAFF
TRBV2	once	TRBJ1-1	CASRAGTENTEAFF
TRBV2	NA	TRBJ1-2	CASSRDRGVYGYTF
TRBV28	NA	TRBJ2-4	CASTRIRTSGSWYF
TRBV7-9	NA	TRBJ1-2	CASSLPPTF
TRBV7-6	NA	TRBJ1-2	CASSPSGGWGGYTF
TRBV5-1	NA	TRBJ2-7	CASSLARGGHAAQYF
TRBV11-3	NA	TRBJ2-1	CASSRGDSTSGTDEQFF
TRBV28	NA	TRBJ2-1	CASSLPSEEGGPFF